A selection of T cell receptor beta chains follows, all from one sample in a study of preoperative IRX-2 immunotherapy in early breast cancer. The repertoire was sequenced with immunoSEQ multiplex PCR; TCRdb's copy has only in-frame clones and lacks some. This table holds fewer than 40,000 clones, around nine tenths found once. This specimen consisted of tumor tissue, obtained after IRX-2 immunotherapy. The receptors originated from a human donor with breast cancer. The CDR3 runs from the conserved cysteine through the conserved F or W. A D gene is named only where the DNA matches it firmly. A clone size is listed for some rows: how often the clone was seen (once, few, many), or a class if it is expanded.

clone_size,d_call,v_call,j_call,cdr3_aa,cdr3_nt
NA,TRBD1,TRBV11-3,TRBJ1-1,CASSLQGGPAEAFF,TGTGCCAGCAGCCTGCAGGGGGGCCCCGCTGAAGCTTTCTTT
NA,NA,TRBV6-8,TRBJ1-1,CASSTGMDTEAFF,TGTGCCAGCAGTACAGGAATGGATACTGAAGCTTTCTTT
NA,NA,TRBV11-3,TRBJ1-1,CASSLELRGTEAFF,TGTGCCAGCAGCTTAGAATTAAGGGGTACTGAAGCTTTCTTT
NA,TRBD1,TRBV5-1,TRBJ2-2,CASSSRTGGTGELFF,TGCGCCAGCAGCTCACGGACAGGGGGAACCGGGGAGCTGTTTTTT
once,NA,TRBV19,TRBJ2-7,CASSHFIEASYEQYF,TGTGCCAGTAGTCACTTCATCGAGGCCTCCTACGAGCAGTACTTC
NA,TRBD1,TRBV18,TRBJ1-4,CASSWTGGGEKLFF,TGTGCCAGCTCTTGGACAGGGGGCGGTGAAAAACTGTTTTTT
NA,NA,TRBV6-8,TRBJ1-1,CASSPGTPNTEAFF,TGTGCCAGCAGTCCGGGGACACCGAACACTGAAGCTTTCTTT
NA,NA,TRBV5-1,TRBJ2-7,CASRPAGTDTYEQYF,TGCGCCAGCAGGCCCGCCGGGACGGATACCTACGAGCAGTACTTC
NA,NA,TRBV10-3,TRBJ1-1,CAISEIRATEAFF,TGTGCCATCAGTGAGATCAGGGCCACTGAAGCTTTCTTT
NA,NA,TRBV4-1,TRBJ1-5,CASSNLGQNQPQHF,TGCGCCAGCAGCAACCTCGGTCAGAATCAGCCCCAGCATTTT
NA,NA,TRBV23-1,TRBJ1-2,CASSQDRNDGRAGYTF,TGCGCCAGCAGCCAAGACCGAAACGACGGACGAGCTGGCTACACCTTC
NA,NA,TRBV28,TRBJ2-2,CASSRYTHNTGELFF,TGTGCCAGCAGTAGATACACCCACAACACCGGGGAGCTGTTTTTT
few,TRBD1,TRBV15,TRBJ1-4,CATSRAQGGEKLFF,TGTGCCACCAGCAGAGCACAGGGGGGTGAAAAACTGTTTTTT
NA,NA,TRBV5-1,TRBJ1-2,CASSLQVESHGYTF,TGCGCCAGCAGCTTACAGGTGGAATCCCATGGCTACACCTTC
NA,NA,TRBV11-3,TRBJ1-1,CASSLMASGNTEAFF,TGTGCCAGCAGCCTCATGGCGTCAGGGAACACTGAAGCTTTCTTT
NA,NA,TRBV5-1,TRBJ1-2,CASSEEALLGNYGYTF,TGCGCCAGCAGCGAGGAGGCTTTATTAGGAAACTATGGCTACACCTTC
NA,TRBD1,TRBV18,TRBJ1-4,CASSSNSGTVNEKLFF,TGTGCCAGCTCATCCAATAGCGGGACAGTAAATGAAAAACTGTTTTTT
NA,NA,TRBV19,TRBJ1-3,CASSSERGNTIYF,TGTGCCAGTAGTAGCGAAAGAGGAAACACCATATATTTT
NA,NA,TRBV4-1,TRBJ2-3,CASSQDGRGDTQYF,TGCGCCAGCAGCCAAGATGGCAGGGGAGATACGCAGTATTTT
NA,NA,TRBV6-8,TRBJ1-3,CAISLGGSGNTIYF,TGTGCCATCAGCCTAGGGGGATCCGGAAACACCATATATTTT
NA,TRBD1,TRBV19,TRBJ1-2,CASSIVNRGETGYTF,TGTGCCAGTAGTATAGTTAACAGGGGGGAGACTGGCTACACCTTC
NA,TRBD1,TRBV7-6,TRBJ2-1,CASSPLGTGGDEQFF,TGTGCCAGCAGCCCTCTTGGGACAGGGGGGGATGAGCAGTTCTTC
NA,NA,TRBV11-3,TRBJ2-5,CASSLLPGDSETQYF,TGTGCCAGCAGCTTGTTACCTGGGGATAGTGAGACCCAGTACTTC
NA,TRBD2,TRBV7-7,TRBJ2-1,CASSQDVVGGAYNEQFF,TGTGCCAGCAGCCAAGATGTGGTCGGGGGGGCCTACAATGAGCAGTTCTTC
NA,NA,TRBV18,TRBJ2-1,CASSPQGNEQFF,TGTGCCAGCTCACCCCAGGGCAATGAGCAGTTCTTC
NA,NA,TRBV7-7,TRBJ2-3,CASSPQGITDTQYF,TGTGCCAGCAGCCCCCAGGGAATCACAGATACGCAGTATTTT
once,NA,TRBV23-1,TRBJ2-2,CASSQESLLRTGELFF,TGCGCCAGCAGCCAAGAGTCCCTCCTTCGCACCGGGGAGCTGTTTTTT
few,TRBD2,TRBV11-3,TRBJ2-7,CASSWGLAGTYEQYF,TGTGCCAGCAGCTGGGGACTAGCGGGAACCTACGAGCAGTACTTC
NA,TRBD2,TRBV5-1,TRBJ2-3,CASSSTRGTSGRDTQYF,TGCGCCAGCAGCTCGACCCGAGGGACTAGCGGGCGGGATACGCAGTATTTT
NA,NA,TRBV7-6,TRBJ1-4,CASSLDPQGYEKLFF,TGTGCCAGCAGCTTAGATCCGCAGGGATACGAAAAACTGTTTTTT
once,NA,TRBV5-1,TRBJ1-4,CASSLGISNEKLFF,TGCGCCAGCAGCTTGGGGATCTCGAATGAAAAACTGTTTTTT
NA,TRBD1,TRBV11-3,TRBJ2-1,CASSLDSGTGGRYEQFF,TGTGCCAGCAGCTTAGACTCCGGGACAGGGGGCCGGTATGAGCAGTTCTTC
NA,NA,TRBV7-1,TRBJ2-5,CASSLLGAQETQYF,TGTGCCAGCAGCTTATTGGGGGCCCAAGAGACCCAGTACTTC
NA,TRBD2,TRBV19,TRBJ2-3,CASSNQQASGKAKGTDTQYF,TGTGCCAGTAGTAACCAACAGGCTAGCGGGAAGGCTAAGGGCACAGATACGCAGTATTTT
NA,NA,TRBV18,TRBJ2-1,CASSRYSNEQFF,TGTGCCAGCTCACGATACAGCAATGAGCAGTTCTTC
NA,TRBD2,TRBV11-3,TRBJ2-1,CASIPSGTSTPLEQFF,TGTGCCAGCATTCCCTCCGGGACTAGTACTCCTCTGGAGCAGTTCTTC
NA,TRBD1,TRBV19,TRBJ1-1,CASSTGLNTEAFF,TGTGCCAGCTCGACAGGGTTGAACACTGAAGCTTTCTTT
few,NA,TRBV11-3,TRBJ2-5,CASSPSFGEETQYF,TGTGCCAGCAGCCCTAGCTTTGGGGAAGAGACCCAGTACTTC
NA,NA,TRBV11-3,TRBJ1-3,CASSLEMLGGNTIYF,TGTGCCAGCAGCTTAGAAATGTTGGGTGGAAACACCATATATTTT
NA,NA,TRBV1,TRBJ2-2,CASSQEIFGTGELFF,TGCGCCAGCAGCCAAGAGATTTTCGGGACCGGGGAGCTGTTTTTT
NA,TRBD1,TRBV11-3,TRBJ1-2,CASSQGTGNDYGYTF,TGTGCCAGCAGCCAAGGGACAGGGAACGACTATGGCTACACCTTC
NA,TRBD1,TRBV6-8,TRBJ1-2,CASSYSVPGQGNYGYTF,TGTGCCAGCAGTTACTCCGTCCCCGGACAGGGGAACTATGGCTACACCTTC
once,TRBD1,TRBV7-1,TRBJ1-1,CASSFGQDTEAFF,TGTGCCAGCAGCTTCGGACAGGACACTGAAGCTTTCTTT
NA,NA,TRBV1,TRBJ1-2,CASSHPQGGSNYGYTF,TGCGCCAGCAGCCACCCACAGGGGGGTTCTAACTATGGCTACACCTTC
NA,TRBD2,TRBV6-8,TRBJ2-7,CASSPLAGGSLLQQYF,TGTGCCAGCAGTCCACTAGCGGGAGGGTCCCTCCTACAGCAGTACTTC
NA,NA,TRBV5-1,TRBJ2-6,CASSLGAGVGANVLTF,TGCGCCAGCAGCTTGGGGGCAGGGGTTGGGGCCAACGTCCTGACTTTC
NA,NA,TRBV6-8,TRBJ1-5,CASSYSGPYQPQHF,TGTGCCAGCAGTTACTCGGGGCCTTATCAGCCCCAGCATTTT
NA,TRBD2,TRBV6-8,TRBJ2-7,CASSLAGGHEQYF,TGTGCCAGCAGTTTGGCGGGAGGACACGAGCAGTACTTC
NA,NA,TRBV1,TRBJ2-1,CASSQHLAGGPSDRFF,TGCGCCAGCAGCCAACACCTCGCGGGAGGGCCATCCGATCGGTTCTTC